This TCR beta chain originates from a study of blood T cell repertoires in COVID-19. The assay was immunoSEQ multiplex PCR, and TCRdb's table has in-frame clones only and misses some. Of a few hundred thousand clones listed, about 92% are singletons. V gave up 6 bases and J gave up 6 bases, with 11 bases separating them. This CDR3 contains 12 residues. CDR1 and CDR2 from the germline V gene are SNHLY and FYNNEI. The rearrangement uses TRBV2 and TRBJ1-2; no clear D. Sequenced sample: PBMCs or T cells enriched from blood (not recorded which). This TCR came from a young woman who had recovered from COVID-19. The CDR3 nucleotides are TGTGCCAGCAGACGAACAGCCGATGGCTACACCTTC. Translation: CASRRTADGYTF.